Listed below are T cell receptor beta chains from one sample, sequenced in a study of T cell repertoires in cytomegalovirus infection. TCRdb ran MiXCR on the reads and lists one entry per CDR3 protein. The sample holds about 900,000 distinct CDR3 sequences, 30% to 40% seen once. Which antigens these TCRs recognize remains unknown. This material consisted of cultured CD8+ T cells from PBMCs, taken from culture after CMV antigen stimulation. These receptors were collected from a human donor in good health (CMV status not recorded). Some clones in this sample may be carry-over from other donors' samples. CDR3s include the opening cysteine and the closing phenylalanine or tryptophan. A D gene is named only where the DNA matches it firmly. Clone sizes are given selectively: once, few, many, or a class where the clone is expanded.

TRBV20-1	TRBD1	few	TRBJ1-2	CSAREEGQSYGYTF	TGCAGTGCGAGGGAGGAGGGACAGAGCTATGGCTACACCTTC
TRBV6-1	NA	NA	TRBJ2-3	CASSYHDRDTQYF	TGTGCCAGCAGTTATCATGATCGAGATACGCAGTATTTT
TRBV7-9	NA	few	TRBJ1-1	CASSLALQAAAFF	TGTGCCAGCAGCTTAGCGCTTCAGGCGGCAGCTTTCTTT
TRBV27	NA	NA	TRBJ1-1	CASRGLLNTEAFF	TGTGCCAGCAGGGGGCTCCTGAACACTGAAGCTTTCTTT
TRBV7-2	NA	NA	TRBJ2-1	CASNRVPGDYNEQFF	TGTGCCAGCAACCGAGTCCCGGGGGACTACAATGAGCAGTTCTTC
TRBV11-2	TRBD2	many	TRBJ2-1	CASSVLAEQFF	TGTGCCAGCAGCGTACTAGCGGAGCAGTTCTTC
TRBV6-2/TRBV6-3	TRBD1	few	TRBJ2-5	CASSYSRQGASQETQYF	TGTGCCAGCAGTTACTCGAGACAGGGGGCCTCCCAAGAGACCCAGTACTTC
TRBV7-9	TRBD1	NA	TRBJ1-5	CASSLGVTGGQPQHF	TGTGCCAGCAGCTTAGGGGTTACAGGGGGTCAGCCCCAGCATTTT
TRBV7-8	NA	many	TRBJ1-3	CASSSRFGRGKNTIYF	TGTGCCAGCAGCTCCCGCTTCGGGCGGGGGAAAAACACCATATATTTT
TRBV7-2	NA	many	TRBJ1-1	CASSGGDLGTEAFF	TGTGCCAGCAGCGGAGGGGACTTGGGCACTGAAGCTTTCTTT
TRBV7-9	NA	NA	TRBJ1-1	CASSAEGWDEAFF	TGTGCCAGCAGCGCGGAGGGGTGGGATGAAGCTTTCTTT
TRBV27	TRBD1	NA	TRBJ1-2	CASGQGIGGRYGYTF	TGTGCCAGCGGACAAGGGATAGGGGGCCGGTATGGCTACACCTTC
TRBV27	NA	NA	TRBJ1-1	CASSANLRGTEAFF	TGTGCCAGCAGTGCAAACTTGAGGGGCACTGAAGCTTTCTTT
TRBV7-8	NA	few	TRBJ1-5	CASSPSPEGPQHF	TGTGCCAGCAGCCCCAGTCCCGAGGGACCCCAGCATTTT
TRBV27	TRBD1	NA	TRBJ2-3	CASSFRDRHTDTQYF	TGTGCCAGCAGTTTCCGGGACAGACACACAGATACGCAGTATTTT
TRBV2	NA	few	TRBJ1-4	CASSHDGGLQDEKLFF	TGTGCCAGCAGTCACGATGGGGGTTTGCAAGATGAAAAACTGTTTTTT
TRBV7-8	NA	many	TRBJ1-1	CASSLFRGRGTEAFF	TGTGCCAGCAGCTTATTTCGGGGGCGAGGAACTGAAGCTTTCTTT
TRBV24-1	TRBD2	few	TRBJ2-1	CATSAGTSNYNEQFF	TGTGCCACCAGTGCTGGGACTAGCAACTACAATGAGCAGTTCTTC
TRBV19	NA	NA	TRBJ1-5	CASSIGEAGVQPQHF	TGTGCCAGTAGTATAGGGGAGGCAGGCGTTCAGCCCCAGCATTTT
TRBV7-6	NA	many	TRBJ2-1	CASSLGGGEQFF	TGTGCCAGCAGCTTAGGGGGCGGTGAGCAGTTCTTC
TRBV6-5	TRBD1	many	TRBJ2-2	CASSYSRGSYVANTGELFF	TGTGCCAGCAGTTACTCCAGGGGGTCCTACGTAGCGAACACCGGGGAGCTGTTTTTT
TRBV7-7	NA	NA	TRBJ2-5	CASSPELAAEETQYF	TGTGCTAGCAGCCCCGAGCTAGCCGCCGAAGAGACCCAGTACTTC
TRBV29-1	NA	few	TRBJ1-1	CSVRIYQAFF	TGCAGCGTGAGAATATACCAAGCTTTCTTT
TRBV15	TRBD1	few	TRBJ1-2	CATSRDEGAYGYTF	TGTGCCACCAGCAGAGATGAGGGGGCCTATGGCTACACCTTC
TRBV12-3/TRBV12-4	TRBD2	few	TRBJ2-1	CASRPSLTSGGHYNEQFF	TGTGCCAGCAGACCCTCCCTTACTAGCGGGGGCCATTACAATGAGCAGTTCTTC
TRBV2	TRBD1	NA	TRBJ1-1	CASSEAGQSLGTEAFF	TGTGCCAGCAGTGAAGCGGGACAGAGTTTGGGGACTGAAGCTTTCTTT
TRBV4-2	NA	NA	TRBJ2-1	CANSQVPGSSYNEQFF	TGTGCCAACAGCCAAGTCCCAGGGAGCTCCTACAATGAGCAGTTCTTC
TRBV6-1	TRBD1	few	TRBJ2-1	CASSGGTAKIF	TGTGCCAGCAGTGGAGGGACAGCCAAGATCTTC
TRBV19	NA	few	TRBJ1-2	CASSIGLQGSDGYTF	TGTGCCAGTAGTATTGGGTTGCAGGGCAGCGATGGCTACACCTTC
TRBV7-6	NA	few	TRBJ2-5	CASSFSPLDGETQYF	TGTGCCAGCAGTTTTAGTCCCTTAGACGGCGAGACCCAGTACTTC
TRBV5-8	NA	few	TRBJ1-1	CASNGVDATEAFF	TGTGCCAGCAATGGGGTGGATGCCACTGAAGCTTTCTTT
TRBV7-9	NA	many	TRBJ2-1	CASSFLGGLGNEQFF	TGTGCCAGCAGCTTCTTAGGAGGGCTGGGGAATGAGCAGTTCTTC
TRBV6-6	TRBD1	few	TRBJ1-5	CASSYLGQDSNQPQHF	TGTGCCAGCAGTTACCTAGGACAGGATAGCAATCAGCCCCAGCATTTT
TRBV7-6	NA	many	TRBJ2-5	CASSARVGQETQYF	TGTGCCAGCAGCGCCAGAGTAGGGCAAGAGACCCAGTACTTC
TRBV15	TRBD1	NA	TRBJ1-1	CATDDQGARLNTEAFF	TGTGCCACCGACGACCAGGGGGCTAGGTTGAACACTGAAGCTTTCTTT
TRBV7-6	NA	NA	TRBJ2-1	CASSLGGRGNKQFF	TGTGCCAGCAGCTTAGGAGGCAGAGGTAATAAGCAGTTCTTC
TRBV5-1	TRBD1	NA	TRBJ2-3	CASSELDRGLSTDTQYF	TGCGCCAGCAGCGAGTTGGACAGGGGGCTAAGCACAGATACGCAGTATTTT
TRBV27	TRBD1	few	TRBJ1-1	CASSSPGQREAFF	TGTGCCAGCAGTTCCCCGGGACAGCGAGAAGCTTTCTTT
TRBV27	TRBD1	NA	TRBJ2-5	CASSLFLTGRETQYF	TGTGCCAGCAGTTTATTTTTGACAGGGCGGGAGACCCAGTACTTC
TRBV2	NA	NA	TRBJ1-4	CASRGVPSNEKLFF	TGTGCCAGCAGGGGTGTCCCATCCAATGAAAAACTGTTTTTT
TRBV6-1	NA	few	TRBJ1-1	CASSVRQPSNTEAFF	TGTGCCAGCAGTGTTCGACAGCCCTCTAACACTGAAGCTTTCTTT
TRBV12-3/TRBV12-4	NA	few	TRBJ2-2	CASSLDGVTGELFF	TGTGCCAGCAGTTTAGATGGGGTCACCGGGGAGCTGTTTTTT
TRBV6-5	NA	NA	TRBJ2-1	CASSYSAGGEQFF	TGTGCCAGCAGTTACTCTGCGGGCGGTGAGCAGTTCTTC
TRBV6-1	NA	NA	TRBJ1-4	CASSAPRTVDEKLFF	TGTGCCAGCAGTGCACCTCGGACTGTGGATGAAAAACTGTTTTTT
TRBV7-2	NA	few	TRBJ2-5	CASSQGGGVQETQYF	TGTGCCAGCAGCCAAGGGGGGGGGGTCCAAGAGACCCAGTACTTC